This TCR beta chain stems from a study of blood T cell repertoires in COVID-19. Across the whole study: There were acute and convalescent COVID-19 samples, and they came from the United States, Italy and Spain.

Participants spanned ages about 18 to 89 years and resided in roughly 22 US areas. Donors in Cohort 3 who had recovered were those with two negative PCRs, healthcare professional clearance, or resolution of their symptoms. The CDR3 covers 16 residues. Germline trimming cut 4 bases from V and 8 bases from J; bases unmatched to any gene: 11. Germline assignment: CDR1 MNHEY and CDR2 SVGAGI. Libraries were prepared by immunoSEQ multiplex PCR; TCRdb keeps only in-frame clonotypes and omits some of them. The table has about 340,000 clones, 92% seen once; the top ten hold under 20%. This sequence originates from a woman aged 25 to 39 who had recovered from COVID-19. Input material: PBMCs or T cells enriched from blood (not recorded which). The V call is TRBV6-5, the J call TRBJ1-1, with 12 bases that match TRBD1. CDR3 loop: CASSSAGTGGLQEAFF. In nucleotides, the CDR3 is TGTGCCAGCAGTTCAGCCGGGACAGGGGGCCTGCAAGAAGCTTTCTTT.